These 16 T cell receptor beta chains were sequenced from one sample in a study of response to subunit inactivated influenza vaccine. TCRdb re-called the RT-PCR reads through MiXCR, storing one row per CDR3 protein. This sample carries about 530,000 distinct CDR3 sequences, 10% to 15% of them seen once, and the ten largest clones take about 9.4%. The source material was PBMCs from blood, sampled on the day of vaccination. The source is a man in his fifties who received an inactivated influenza vaccine.

This chain links TRBV27 with TRBJ2-7; 12 positions agree with TRBD1. CDR3 length equals 16 residues. With V trimmed by 2 bases and J by 3 bases, 5 bases remained unmatched. CDR1 and CDR2 from the germline V gene are MNHEY and SMNVEV (reference sequence). This CDR3 reads CASSLGTGGGFYEQYF. CDR3 nucleotides: TGTGCCAGCAGTTTAGGGACAGGGGGCGGGTTCTACGAGCAGTACTTC.

This clonotype was counted only a few times. The chain carries TRBV12-3 or TRBV12-4 and TRBJ2-7, with 8 positions matching TRBD1. The CDR3 loop spans 15 amino acids. V lost 3 bases and J lost 4; bases outside the gene matches: 8. The CDR3 loop is CASSFPGQGLYEQYF. The CDR3 coding sequence is TGTGCCAGCAGTTTTCCAGGACAGGGTCTATACGAGCAGTACTTC.

The chain employs TRBV20-1 and TRBJ2-1, with 14 bases lining up with TRBD2. The ends lost 6 bases at V and 8 bases at J; junction bases unmatched: 9. CDR1 and CDR2 (germline): DFQATT, SNEGSKA (reference sequence). This CDR3 is built from 15 residues. CDR3 amino acids: CSAPGTSGSSHEQFF. DNA of the CDR3: TGCAGTGCACCTGGGACTAGCGGGAGTAGCCATGAGCAGTTCTTC.

This clonotype occurred many times. This sequence joins TRBV12-3 or TRBV12-4 and TRBJ2-5; 7 positions match TRBD2. V was clipped by 6 bases and J by 5 bases; unmatched bases: 12. The CDR3 covers 15 residues. CDR3 sequence: CASRGRDYSGETQYF. The DNA of the CDR3 is TGTGCCAGCAGGGGTCGGGACTACTCGGGGGAGACCCAGTACTTC.

The chain is built from TRBV5-6 and TRBJ2-5, with TRBD1 as a possible D gene (5 bases). Between the trimmed V and J ends, which lost 5 bases and 5 bases, there was a span of 10 bases. The CDR3 totals 12 residues. Germline V CDR1 and CDR2: SGHDT, YYEEEE. The CDR3 DNA reads as TGTGCCAGCAGGAGGACAACGGAGACCCAGTACTTC. This translates into CASRRTTETQYF.

The chain recombines TRBV7-2 with TRBJ2-7, with 9 bases that match TRBD1. Trimming took 3 bases from V and 4 from J; bases not matched to a gene: 4. CDR1 and CDR2 (germline): SGHTA, FQGNSA. This CDR3 comprises 14 residues. The CDR3 protein is CASSFNRGRYEQYF. The CDR3 nucleotides are TGTGCCAGCAGCTTTAACAGGGGGCGATACGAGCAGTACTTC.

This clonotype was counted between two and nine times. The rearrangement joins TRBV7-2 to TRBJ2-1; 7 bases fit TRBD2. The CDR3 covers 15 residues. After removal of 2 bases from V and 6 bases from J, the junction contained 7 bases not matched to a gene. The germline V gene has CDR1 SGHTA and CDR2 FQGNSA. The CDR3 loop is CASSLSSGLANEQFF. In DNA form, the CDR3 reads TGTGCCAGCAGCTTAAGTAGCGGGTTAGCCAATGAGCAGTTCTTC.

The rearrangement links TRBV4-1 to TRBJ1-2, with 8 bases that match TRBD1. V was clipped by 1 base and J by 8 bases; unmatched bases: 12. Germline V gene sequence: CDR1 MGHRA, CDR2 YSYEKL. The CDR3 loop spans 16 amino acids. CDR3 sequence: CASSQVVRTGSSGYTF. The CDR3 DNA is TGCGCCAGCAGCCAAGTCGTCAGGACAGGGTCGTCCGGCTACACCTTC.

The table lists this clonotype with a few counts. V is TRBV12-3 or TRBV12-4 and J is TRBJ2-1, with 9 bases matching TRBD1. The ends lost 6 bases at V and 3 bases at J; junction bases unmatched: 9. The CDR3 sequence is 16 residues long. As DNA, the CDR3 is TGTGCCAGCAGCCTCCTTGGACAGGGGATCTACAATGAGCAGTTCTTC. Translation: CASSLLGQGIYNEQFF.

The chain employs TRBV20-1 and TRBJ2-1, with D unclear. This CDR3 contains 12 residues. V lost 4 bases to trimming and J lost 4 bases, with 8 bases between them. Germline V gives CDR1 DFQATT, CDR2 SNEGSKA (reference sequence). This chain's CDR3 is CSAKYKYNEQFF. In DNA form, the CDR3 reads TGCAGTGCTAAATACAAGTACAATGAGCAGTTCTTC.

In nucleotides, the CDR3 is TGCGCCAGCAGCTTGGTAGGTGGGACACCCACTGAACGATATGGCTACACCTTC. Translating gives CASSLVGGTPTERYGYTF. The chain employs TRBV5-1 and TRBJ1-2; D is perhaps TRBD1 (6 bases). Looked up from germline, CDR1 is SGHRS and CDR2 is YFSETQ. The CDR3 loop spans 18 amino acids. V was pared by 0 bases and J by 5 bases, with 23 bases between.

This clonotype was found a few times. The J gene is TRBJ1-1, the V gene TRBV29-1; possibly TRBD1 for D (6 bases). This CDR3 has 13 amino acids. The V and J ends lost 7 bases and 0 bases respectively, with 12 bases between them. The germline gives CDR1 SQVTM, CDR2 ANQGSEA. The DNA for the CDR3 is TGCAGCGCCCGACAGGAACTGAACACTGAAGCTTTCTTT. Amino acids: CSARQELNTEAFF.

The chain links TRBV7-2 to TRBJ2-1; D uncertain. The V and J ends lost 3 bases and 10 bases respectively, with 7 bases between them. The germline V gene has CDR1 SGHTA and CDR2 FQGNSA. The CDR3 runs 11 residues. The CDR3 here is CASSFASEQFF. The CDR3, as DNA: TGTGCCAGCAGCTTTGCTTCCGAGCAGTTCTTC.

The sample holds a few counts of this clonotype. The J gene is TRBJ2-7, the V gene TRBV10-2; weak D call: TRBD1 (5 bases). The CDR3 is 14 residues long. Germline V gene data show CDR1 as WSHSY and CDR2 as SAAADI. The V end was cut by 9 bases, the J end by 2 bases, with 17 bases between. CDR3: CASRLRVEPYEQYF. CDR3 bases: TGCGCCAGTCGACTCAGGGTGGAACCCTACGAGCAGTACTTC.

For this clonotype: Germline is not matched at one junction end, which may reflect a read error. The chain has TRBV7-2 and TRBJ1-6; perhaps TRBD1 as D (5 bases). CDR3 length: 15 amino acids. Germline V gene lookup returns CDR1 SGHTA and CDR2 FQGNSA. In DNA form, the CDR3 reads TGTGCCAGCACCTTACTCGGGGGAGGCGATTCACCCCTCCACTTT. Amino acid sequence: CASTLLGGGDSPLHF.

This clonotype was seen a handful of times. This sequence joins TRBV29-1 and TRBJ2-5; tentatively, D is TRBD2 (6 bases). The CDR3 has 16 residues. The germline V and J ends were trimmed by 5 bases and 2 bases, with 21 bases remaining between them. The germline CDR1 and CDR2 sequences are SQVTM and ANQGSEA. The chain's CDR3 is CSVYFREPKRQETQYF. CDR3 sequence (DNA): TGCAGCGTTTATTTCCGGGAGCCAAAACGGCAAGAGACCCAGTACTTC.